This record concerns one T cell receptor beta chain sequence. The sample belongs to a study of shared clonotypes between healthy human individuals. CD8 cells regarded as naive lacked CD45RO, were positively chosen for CCR7, and omitted terminally differentiated effector memory CD45RA+ cells. Every immunoSEQ plate was one replicate of a subset's evenly spread DNA. Sorted-subset replicate PCRs used about 0.2 ug DNA, about 30,000 T cell genomes. Profiled with immunoSEQ multiplex PCR; TCRdb holds only in-frame clones, not every one. Among roughly 2,000,000 clones listed, roughly 95% were seen once. V was clipped by 5 bases and J by 5 bases; unmatched bases: 9. Germline-derived CDR1 and CDR2 are SGHDN and FVKESK. The CDR3 consists of 14 residues.

Sequenced sample: naive CD8+ T cells from PBMCs. The chain couples TRBV14 to TRBJ2-7; 7 bases match TRBD1. This sequence was found in a man between 18 and 35 years old in good health. Some clones in this sample may be carry-over from other donors' samples. This CDR3 is CASSYDRAGHEQYF. Here the CDR3 DNA reads TGTGCCAGCAGCTACGACAGGGCGGGCCACGAGCAGTACTTC.